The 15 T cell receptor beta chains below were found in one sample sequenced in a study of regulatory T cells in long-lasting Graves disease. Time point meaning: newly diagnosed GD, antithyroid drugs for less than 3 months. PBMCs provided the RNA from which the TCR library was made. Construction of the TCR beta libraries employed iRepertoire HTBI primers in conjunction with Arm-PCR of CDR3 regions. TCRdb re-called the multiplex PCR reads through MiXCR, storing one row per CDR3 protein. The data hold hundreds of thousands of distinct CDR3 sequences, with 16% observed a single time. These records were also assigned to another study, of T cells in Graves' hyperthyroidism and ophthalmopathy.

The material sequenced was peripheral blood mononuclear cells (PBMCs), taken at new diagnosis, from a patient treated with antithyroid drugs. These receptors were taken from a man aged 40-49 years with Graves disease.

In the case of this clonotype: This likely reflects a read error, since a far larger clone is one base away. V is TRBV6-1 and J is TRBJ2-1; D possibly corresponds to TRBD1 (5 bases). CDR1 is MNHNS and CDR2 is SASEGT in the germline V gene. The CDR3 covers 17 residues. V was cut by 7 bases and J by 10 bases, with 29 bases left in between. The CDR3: CASNKGATSWGAYEQFF. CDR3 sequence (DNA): TGTGCCAGCAATAAAGGGGCAACTTCTTGGGGCGCCTACGAGCAGTTCTTC.

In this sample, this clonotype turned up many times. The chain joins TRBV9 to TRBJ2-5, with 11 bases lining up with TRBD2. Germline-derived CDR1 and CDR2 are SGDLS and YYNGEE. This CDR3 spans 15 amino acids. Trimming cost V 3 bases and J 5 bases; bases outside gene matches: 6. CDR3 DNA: TGTGCCAGCAGCGCGGGGACTAGCGGTTTTGAGACCCAGTACTTC. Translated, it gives CASSAGTSGFETQYF.

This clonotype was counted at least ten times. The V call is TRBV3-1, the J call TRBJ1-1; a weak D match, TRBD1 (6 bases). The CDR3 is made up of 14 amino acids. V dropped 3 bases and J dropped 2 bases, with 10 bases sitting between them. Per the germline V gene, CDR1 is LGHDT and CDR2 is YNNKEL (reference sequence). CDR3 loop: CASSHRTANTEAFF. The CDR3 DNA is TGTGCCAGCAGCCACCGGACAGCTAACACTGAAGCTTTCTTT. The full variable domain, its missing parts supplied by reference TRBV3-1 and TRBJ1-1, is DTAVSQTPKYLVTQMGNDKSIKCEQNLGHDTMYWYKQDSKKFLKIMFSYNNKELIINETVPNRFSPKSPDKAHLNLHINSLELGDSAVYFCASSHRTANTEAFFGQGTRLTVV.

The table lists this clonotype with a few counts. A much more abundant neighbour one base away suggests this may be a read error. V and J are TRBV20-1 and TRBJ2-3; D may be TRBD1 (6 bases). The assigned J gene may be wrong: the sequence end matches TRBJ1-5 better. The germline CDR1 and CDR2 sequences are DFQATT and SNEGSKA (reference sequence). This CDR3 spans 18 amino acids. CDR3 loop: CSARDTKLRDSWTDTQHF. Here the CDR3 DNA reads TGCAGTGCTAGAGACACTAAACTCCGGGACTCGTGGACAGATACGCAGCATTTT.

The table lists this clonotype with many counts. In DNA, the CDR3 is TGTGCCAGCCGACCCTTTTCCTTAGGGACAGAAAATTCACCCCTCCACTTT. Translation: CASRPFSLGTENSPLHF. The gene calls are TRBV28 and TRBJ1-6, with 7 bases that match TRBD1. Germline CDR1 is MDHEN and CDR2 is SYDVKM. The V gene end was trimmed by 8 bases and the J gene end by 7 bases; junction bases not matched to a gene: 17. This CDR3 spans 17 amino acids.

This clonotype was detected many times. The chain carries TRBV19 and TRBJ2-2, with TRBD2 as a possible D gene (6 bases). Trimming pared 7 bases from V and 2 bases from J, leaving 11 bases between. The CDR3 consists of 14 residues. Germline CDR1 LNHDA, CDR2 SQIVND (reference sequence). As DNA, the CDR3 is TGTGCCAGTACCGGGAGAGGTAACACCGGGGAGCTGTTTTTT. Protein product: CASTGRGNTGELFF.

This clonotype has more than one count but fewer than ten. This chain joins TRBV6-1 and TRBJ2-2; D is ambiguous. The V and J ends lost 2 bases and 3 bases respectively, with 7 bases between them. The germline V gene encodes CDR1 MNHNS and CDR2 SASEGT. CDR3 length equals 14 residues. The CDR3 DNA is TGTGCCAGCAGTGAATTGGGCGACACCGGGGAGCTGTTTTTT. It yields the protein CASSELGDTGELFF.

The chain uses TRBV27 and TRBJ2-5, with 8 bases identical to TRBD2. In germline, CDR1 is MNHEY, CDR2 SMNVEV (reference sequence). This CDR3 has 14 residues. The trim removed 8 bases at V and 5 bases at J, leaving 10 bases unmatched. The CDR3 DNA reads TGTGCCAGCGGGATTAGCGGGGTGTTCGAGACCCAGTACTTC. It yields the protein CASGISGVFETQYF.

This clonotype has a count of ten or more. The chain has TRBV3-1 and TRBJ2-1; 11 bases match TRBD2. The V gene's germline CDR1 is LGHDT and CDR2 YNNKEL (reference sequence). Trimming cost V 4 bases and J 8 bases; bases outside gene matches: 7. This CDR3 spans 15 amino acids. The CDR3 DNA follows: TGTGCCAGCAGCCGCGGAGTAGCGGGGGGGGATGAGCAGTTCTTC. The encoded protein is CASSRGVAGGDEQFF.

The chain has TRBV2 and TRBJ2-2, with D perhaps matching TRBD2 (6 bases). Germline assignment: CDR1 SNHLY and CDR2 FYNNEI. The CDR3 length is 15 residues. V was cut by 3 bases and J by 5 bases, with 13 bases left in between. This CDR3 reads CASSDRRGYTGELFF. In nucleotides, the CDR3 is TGTGCCAGCAGTGACAGACGGGGGTATACCGGGGAGCTGTTTTTT.

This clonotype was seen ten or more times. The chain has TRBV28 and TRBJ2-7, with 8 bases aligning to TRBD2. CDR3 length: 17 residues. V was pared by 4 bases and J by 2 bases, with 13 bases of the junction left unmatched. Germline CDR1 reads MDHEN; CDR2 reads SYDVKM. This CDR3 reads CASSSPGLASGPYEQYF. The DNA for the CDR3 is TGTGCCAGCAGTTCCCCCGGACTAGCTAGCGGCCCCTACGAGCAGTACTTC.

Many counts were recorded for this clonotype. CDR3 amino acids: CAWSLGGADTQYF. CDR3 in DNA: TGTGCCTGGAGTCTGGGGGGCGCAGATACGCAGTATTTT. The chain employs TRBV30 and TRBJ2-3, with D perhaps TRBD1 or TRBD2 (6 bases each). This CDR3 comprises 13 residues. Trimming left V 2 bases short and J 4 bases short, with 10 bases between. Germline V lookup: CDR1 GTSNPN, CDR2 SVGIG (reference sequence).

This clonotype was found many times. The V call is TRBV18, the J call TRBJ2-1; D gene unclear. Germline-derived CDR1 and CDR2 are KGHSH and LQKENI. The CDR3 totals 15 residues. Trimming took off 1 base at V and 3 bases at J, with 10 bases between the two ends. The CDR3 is CASSPLPLIYNEQFF. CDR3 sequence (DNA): TGTGCCAGCTCACCACTTCCCTTAATCTACAATGAGCAGTTCTTC.

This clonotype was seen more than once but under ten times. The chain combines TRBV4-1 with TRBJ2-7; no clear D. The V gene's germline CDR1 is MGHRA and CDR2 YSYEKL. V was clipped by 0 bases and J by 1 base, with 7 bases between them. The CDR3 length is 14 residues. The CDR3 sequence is CASSQEKGSYEQYF. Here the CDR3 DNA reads TGCGCCAGCAGCCAAGAAAAGGGATCCTACGAGCAGTACTTC.

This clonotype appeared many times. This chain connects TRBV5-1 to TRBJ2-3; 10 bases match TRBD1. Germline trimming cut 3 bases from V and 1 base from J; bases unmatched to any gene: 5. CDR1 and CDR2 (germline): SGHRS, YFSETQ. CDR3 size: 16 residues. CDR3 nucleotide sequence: TGCGCCAGCAGCTCTACCGGGACAGGGGGCACAGATACGCAGTATTTT. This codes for CASSSTGTGGTDTQYF. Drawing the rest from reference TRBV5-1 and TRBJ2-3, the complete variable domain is KAGVTQTPRYLIKTRGQQVTLSCSPISGHRSVSWYQQTPGQGLQFLFEYFSETQRNKGNFPGRFSGRQFSNSRSEMNVSTLELGDSALYLCASSSTGTGGTDTQYFGPGTRLTVL.